These T cell receptor beta chains were read from a single sample in a study of T-cell reconstitution after alpha-beta-depleted transplantation in children. TCRdb passed the PCR reads through MiXCR, listing each CDR3 protein once. The table has about 200,000 distinct CDR3 sequences, under 8.5% seen once. Source: PBMCs, mostly from graft donor cells, taken 360 days after TCRalphabeta/CD19-depleted stem cell transplant. Source of these receptors: a male patient under 10 years old who had a stem cell transplant for acute myeloid leukemia, so the T cells may come from the graft donor. CDR3s include the opening cysteine and the closing phenylalanine or tryptophan. The order of the fields is CDR3 length, V gene, D gene, J gene, clone size, CDR3 protein, CDR3 DNA. D genes are given only for firm matches. Size tells how often a clone was seen (once, few, many) or the class of an expanded clone, and some rows leave it out.

cdr3_length: 13
v_call: TRBV12-3/TRBV12-4
d_call: TRBD1
j_call: TRBJ1-1
clone_size: many
cdr3_aa: CASIATGRTEAFF
cdr3_nt: TGTGCCAGCATCGCGACAGGGAGGACTGAAGCTTTCTTT

cdr3_length: 14
v_call: TRBV4-1
d_call: TRBD1
j_call: TRBJ1-4
clone_size: .
cdr3_aa: CASSQAGQGEKLFF
cdr3_nt: TGCGCCAGCAGCCAGGCGGGACAGGGGGAAAAACTGTTTTTT

cdr3_length: 12
v_call: TRBV29-1
d_call: .
j_call: TRBJ2-7
clone_size: many
cdr3_aa: CSVTQASYEQYF
cdr3_nt: TGCAGCGTTACCCAAGCCTCCTACGAGCAGTACTTC

cdr3_length: 16
v_call: TRBV7-3
d_call: TRBD2
j_call: TRBJ2-2
clone_size: many
cdr3_aa: CASSLRKREVTGELFF
cdr3_nt: TGTGCCAGCAGCTTAAGGAAACGGGAGGTCACCGGGGAGCTGTTTTTT

cdr3_length: 17
v_call: TRBV27
d_call: TRBD2
j_call: TRBJ2-5
clone_size: few
cdr3_aa: CASSPALAGAVGETQYF
cdr3_nt: TGTGCCAGCAGTCCCGCATTAGCGGGAGCGGTCGGGGAGACCCAGTACTTC

cdr3_length: 14
v_call: TRBV10-3
d_call: .
j_call: TRBJ2-5
clone_size: .
cdr3_aa: CAISDRRLQETQYF
cdr3_nt: TGTGCCATCAGTGATCGGCGGCTCCAAGAGACCCAGTACTTC

cdr3_length: 14
v_call: TRBV27
d_call: .
j_call: TRBJ2-1
clone_size: many
cdr3_aa: CASSRSSSYNEQFF
cdr3_nt: TGTGCCAGCAGTCGCAGTAGCTCCTACAATGAGCAGTTCTTC

cdr3_length: 13
v_call: TRBV28
d_call: .
j_call: TRBJ2-2
clone_size: few
cdr3_aa: CASRPRGTGELFF
cdr3_nt: TGTGCCAGCAGACCTCGTGGGACCGGGGAGCTGTTTTTT

cdr3_length: 16
v_call: TRBV7-3
d_call: TRBD2
j_call: TRBJ2-3
clone_size: many
cdr3_aa: CASSLFPSGDTDTQYF
cdr3_nt: TGTGCCAGCAGCTTATTTCCTAGCGGGGACACAGATACGCAGTATTTT

cdr3_length: 14
v_call: TRBV7-6
d_call: TRBD1
j_call: TRBJ2-5
clone_size: .
cdr3_aa: CASSSQTGWETQYF
cdr3_nt: TGTGCCAGCAGCTCTCAGACAGGGTGGGAGACCCAGTACTTC

cdr3_length: 19
v_call: TRBV12-3/TRBV12-4
d_call: TRBD2
j_call: TRBJ2-1
clone_size: .
cdr3_aa: CASSRPSGTSGNIRNEQFF
cdr3_nt: TGTGCCAGCAGCCGTCCTTCCGGGACTAGCGGGAATATAAGGAATGAGCAGTTCTTC

cdr3_length: 14
v_call: TRBV11-1
d_call: .
j_call: TRBJ1-2
clone_size: many
cdr3_aa: CASGASGVNYGYTF
cdr3_nt: TGTGCCAGCGGAGCTTCCGGTGTTAACTATGGCTACACCTTC

cdr3_length: 13
v_call: TRBV10-3
d_call: TRBD1
j_call: TRBJ2-1
clone_size: .
cdr3_aa: CAIYEGPGGEQFF
cdr3_nt: TGTGCCATATATGAGGGGCCAGGGGGTGAGCAGTTCTTC

cdr3_length: 14
v_call: TRBV12-3/TRBV12-4
d_call: .
j_call: TRBJ2-3
clone_size: many
cdr3_aa: CASRNQGFADTQYF
cdr3_nt: TGTGCCAGCAGGAACCAGGGGTTCGCAGATACGCAGTATTTT

cdr3_length: 14
v_call: TRBV3-1
d_call: TRBD1
j_call: TRBJ2-5
clone_size: few
cdr3_aa: CASSDRGRQETQYF
cdr3_nt: TGTGCCAGCAGCGACAGGGGAAGACAAGAGACCCAGTACTTC

cdr3_length: 14
v_call: TRBV7-8
d_call: .
j_call: TRBJ1-1
clone_size: .
cdr3_aa: CAGSSRVLNTEAFF
cdr3_nt: TGTGCCGGCAGCTCCCGGGTTTTGAACACTGAAGCTTTCTTT

cdr3_length: 13
v_call: TRBV12-3/TRBV12-4
d_call: .
j_call: TRBJ2-5
clone_size: many
cdr3_aa: CASSSTGMETQYF
cdr3_nt: TGTGCCAGCAGCTCAACAGGGATGGAGACCCAGTACTTC

cdr3_length: 14
v_call: TRBV20-1
d_call: TRBD1
j_call: TRBJ2-7
clone_size: few
cdr3_aa: CSASGQVSLYEQYF
cdr3_nt: TGCAGTGCTAGCGGACAGGTCAGCCTCTACGAGCAGTACTTC

cdr3_length: 15
v_call: TRBV20-1
d_call: .
j_call: TRBJ2-7
clone_size: many
cdr3_aa: CSALSPRGSGYEQYF
cdr3_nt: TGCAGTGCCCTGTCGCCGCGAGGTTCAGGGTACGAGCAGTACTTC

cdr3_length: 13
v_call: TRBV11-1
d_call: .
j_call: TRBJ1-1
clone_size: many
cdr3_aa: CASSLVGETEAFF
cdr3_nt: TGTGCCAGCAGCTTAGTTGGGGAAACTGAAGCTTTCTTT

cdr3_length: 15
v_call: TRBV12-5
d_call: TRBD1
j_call: TRBJ2-7
clone_size: many
cdr3_aa: CASGLLRDSHYEQYF
cdr3_nt: TGTGCTAGTGGTTTACTCCGGGACAGTCACTACGAGCAGTACTTC

cdr3_length: 14
v_call: TRBV20-1
d_call: .
j_call: TRBJ2-4
clone_size: .
cdr3_aa: CSARNTLQGNIQYF
cdr3_nt: TGCAGTGCTAGAAACACTCTACAGGGAAACATTCAGTACTTC

cdr3_length: 16
v_call: TRBV5-1
d_call: TRBD2
j_call: TRBJ2-3
clone_size: few
cdr3_aa: CASSRRTSGATDTQYF
cdr3_nt: TGCGCCAGCAGTCGTCGGACTAGCGGGGCAACAGATACGCAGTATTTT

cdr3_length: 13
v_call: TRBV20-1
d_call: TRBD2
j_call: TRBJ2-3
clone_size: many
cdr3_aa: CSAGLAGADTQYF
cdr3_nt: TGCAGTGCGGGACTAGCGGGAGCCGATACGCAGTATTTT

cdr3_length: 14
v_call: TRBV28
d_call: .
j_call: TRBJ2-7
clone_size: many
cdr3_aa: CASSLNRKLVEQYF
cdr3_nt: TGTGCCAGCAGTCTGAACAGAAAACTTGTCGAGCAGTACTTC

cdr3_length: 14
v_call: TRBV6-1
d_call: TRBD1
j_call: TRBJ2-4
clone_size: .
cdr3_aa: CASRQDRGQSIQYF
cdr3_nt: TGTGCCAGCAGGCAGGACAGGGGGCAGAGCATTCAGTACTTC